This is a list of T cell receptor beta chains from one sample in a study of shared clonotypes between healthy human individuals. Sequencing was performed with immunoSEQ multiplex PCR; in TCRdb, only in-frame clones are kept and a portion is missing. This table holds hundreds of thousands of clones, 80% to 95% found once. Material: naive CD8+ T cells sorted from blood. The source of these receptors is a man aged 25 to 40 in good health. Each CDR3 is given without its conserved first and last residue.

V	CDR3
TRBV27	AFRQWDSNQPQH
TRBV27	ASSLYPPVEGPVGGNTIY
TRBV5-6	ASSLYRGQTEAF
TRBV28	ASSRGKGELNQPQH
TRBV9	ASSVDLAGYNEQF
TRBV7-9	ASSFLSTGNTIY
TRBV27	ASSLLGGSDEQY
TRBV6-1	ASSEVLNTEAF
TRBV19	ASSMDRGANTEAF
TRBV10-2	ASSELQVNTEAF
TRBV11-2	ASSFYPGELF
TRBV5-5	ASSLEGYEQY
TRBV6-5	ASSYLAKNTGELF
TRBV7-9	ASSSISGSPADTQY
TRBV29-1	SVEDPRGWDNEQF
TRBV11-2	ASSVYTGAAGGYT
TRBV15	ATEEGVRSDTQY
TRBV29-1	SVFLAGRYNEQF
TRBV28	ASSLDSGSTDTQY
TRBV27	ASSYGRGGSYEQY
TRBV2	ASSDYPRSGSHNEQF
TRBV7-2	ASSWQTSTSTDTQY
TRBV10-2	ASSDGSRDEQF
TRBV27	ASSLGTSSRSYNEQF
TRBV27	ASRMLTGELF
TRBV28	ASGSDTYEQY
TRBV28	ASSFSQKAF
TRBV29-1	SATTGTGGLEQY
TRBV28	ASSLGQGRQPQH
TRBV13	ASSLGLLTGMAGELF
TRBV27	ASSSSGTGRYEQY
TRBV5-4	ASSFGPGMDEQY
TRBV27	ASSHGLALGNEQF
TRBV7-6	ASSLGDGANVLT
TRBV6-6	ASRGSPPDEQY
TRBV9	ASSVAGTVYSYEQY
TRBV7-9	ATKGLAGVTDTQY
TRBV4-1	ASSQESAGLYYEQY
TRBV7-9	ASSLEAASYNEQF
TRBV5-8	ASSLEGTWSNQPQH
TRBV2	ASSEGPGDEKLF
TRBV7-9	ASSLGGAMNTEAF
TRBV28	ASSLLGSYEQY